A single sample gave rise to the 25 T cell receptor beta chains below, sequenced in a study of blood T cell repertoires in COVID-19. Repertoires were generated with immunoSEQ multiplex PCR, while TCRdb's copy carries only in-frame clones and drops some. Among some 310,000 clones listed, around nine tenths were seen once. Sequencing was performed on PBMCs or T cells enriched from blood (not recorded which). Receptors were obtained from a woman aged 25 to 39 who had recovered from COVID-19.

J is TRBJ2-1 and V is TRBV10-1; no definite D call. In germline, CDR1 is WNHNN, CDR2 SYGVQD (reference sequence). The CDR3 is 14 residues long. Trimming pared 7 bases from V and 5 bases from J, leaving 15 bases between. The CDR3 region is CASTLDTENNEQFF. The CDR3 DNA follows: TGCGCCAGCACCTTGGATACAGAGAACAATGAGCAGTTCTTC.

The chain is built from TRBV6-2 or TRBV6-3 and TRBJ1-2; D is unresolved. Germline CDR1 and CDR2: MNHEY and SVGEGT. Trimming left V 3 bases short and J 1 base short, with 9 bases between. This CDR3 region has 14 residues. The CDR3 loop is CASSYAGINYGYTF. The CDR3 nucleotides read TGTGCCAGCAGTTATGCGGGGATTAACTATGGCTACACCTTC.

This clone was seen only a few times. The chain uses TRBV6-5 and TRBJ1-2; 9 nucleotides match TRBD1. With V trimmed by 0 bases and J by 4 bases, 3 bases remained unmatched. The CDR3 is 15 amino acids. Germline lookup yields CDR1 MNHEY and CDR2 SVGAGI. The CDR3 here is CASSYSGQGRYGYTF. CDR3 DNA: TGTGCCAGCAGTTACTCGGGACAGGGACGCTATGGCTACACCTTC.

The chain is built from TRBV19 and TRBJ2-7; 10 nucleotides align to TRBD2. Germline V gives CDR1 LNHDA, CDR2 SQIVND (reference sequence). There are 15 residues in the CDR3. The trim removed 5 bases at V and 2 bases at J, leaving 6 bases unmatched. The CDR3 bases are TGTGCCAGTAGTTCTCAAGCGGGAGGGCCCTACGAGCAGTACTTC. This codes for CASSSQAGGPYEQYF. Supplemented by reference TRBV19 and TRBJ2-7, the full variable domain reads DGGITQSPKYLFRKEGQNVTLSCEQNLNHDAMYWYRQDPGQGLRLIYYSQIVNDFQKGDIAEGYSVSREKKESFPLTVTSAQKNPTAFYLCASSSQAGGPYEQYFGPGTRLTVT.

The chain combines TRBV12-2 with TRBJ2-1; the DNA was not used to check the table's D call, TRBD2. TRBV12-2 is described as a pseudogene. The CDR3 runs to 16 residues. CDR3 sequence (DNA): TGTGCAAGTCGCTCAGGCCTAGCGGGCGGCTACAATGAGCAGTTCTTC. It is translated as CASRSGLAGGYNEQFF.

This chain links TRBV10-3 with TRBJ2-1; 7 nucleotides line up with TRBD1. This CDR3 comprises 13 residues. V was clipped by 11 bases and J by 6 bases; unmatched bases: 10. Germline lookup yields CDR1 ENHRY and CDR2 SYGVKD. The CDR3 bases are TGTGCCGCACAGAAGGCAGGGGGCAATGAGCAGTTCTTC. Protein product: CAAQKAGGNEQFF.

CDR3 nucleotide sequence: TGTGCCAGCAGCTTAGCCCCGGGGGGGAACACCGGGGAGCTGTTTTTT. Residues: CASSLAPGGNTGELFF. This chain uses TRBV7-2 with TRBJ2-2, with TRBD2 matching over 7 bases. Germline V CDR1 and CDR2: SGHTA, FQGNSA. V was clipped by 0 bases and J by 1 base; unmatched bases: 2. This CDR3 region has 16 residues.

This clone occurred a few times. The CDR3 loop is CASSDWGQGADTQYF. CDR3 DNA sequence: TGCGCCAGCAGTGATTGGGGACAGGGTGCAGATACGCAGTATTTT. The genes are TRBV10-1 and TRBJ2-3, with 9 positions matching TRBD1. This CDR3 is built from 15 residues. V shed 3 bases, J shed 4 bases, and the junction held 5 bases outside the gene matches. Germline assignment: CDR1 WNHNN and CDR2 SYGVQD (reference sequence).

The V call is TRBV19, the J call TRBJ1-3; weak D call: TRBD1 (5 bases). V gave up 4 bases and J gave up 0 bases, with 16 bases separating them. The CDR3 totals 17 residues. In germline, CDR1 is LNHDA, CDR2 SQIVND (reference sequence). CDR3 amino acids: CASSSGTEATSGNTIYF. CDR3 in DNA: TGTGCCAGTAGTAGCGGGACCGAGGCTACCTCTGGAAACACCATATATTTT.

The V gene is TRBV10-3, the J gene TRBJ2-7; D unresolved. Between the trimmed V and J ends, which lost 6 bases and 3 bases, there was a span of 6 bases. The germline V gene encodes CDR1 ENHRY and CDR2 SYGVKD. The CDR3 consists of 11 residues. This chain's CDR3 is CAISPNYEQYF. CDR3 bases: TGTGCCATCAGCCCCAACTACGAGCAGTACTTC.

The chain employs TRBV7-3 and TRBJ2-1; 8 nucleotides align to TRBD2. Germline-derived CDR1 and CDR2 are SGHTA and FQGTGA. The CDR3 is 14 residues long. After removal of 5 bases from V and 7 bases from J, the junction contained 7 bases not matched to a gene. The CDR3 nucleotides are TGTGCCAGCAGCCCGGGAGGGCCTGGGAATGAGCAGTTCTTC. Translated, it gives CASSPGGPGNEQFF.

This chain's CDR3 is CANGPGLGTYEQYF. The CDR3 DNA sequence: TGTGCCAACGGGCCGGGACTAGGAACCTACGAGCAGTACTTC. The rearrangement uses TRBV6-5 and TRBJ2-7, with 8 bases identical to TRBD2. Germline V lookup: CDR1 MNHEY, CDR2 SVGAGI. The V segment lost 10 bases and the J segment 2 bases; nucleotides outside the gene matches: 10. This CDR3 has 14 amino acids.

As for this clone: The same CDR3 also results from other DNA sequences found in this sample. CDR3 nucleotide sequence: TGTGCCAGCAGTTACTCGACTGGGGGCTACACCTTC. Translated: CASSYSTGGYTF. The chain recombines TRBV6-5 with TRBJ1-2; D is uncertain. V gave up 0 bases and J gave up 8 bases, with 7 bases separating them. The CDR3 loop spans 12 amino acids. Germline V gene lookup returns CDR1 MNHEY and CDR2 SVGAGI.

The V gene is TRBV30, the J gene TRBJ2-5; 10 bases fit TRBD2. This CDR3 region has 16 residues. Germline V gene data show CDR1 as GTSNPN and CDR2 as SVGIG (reference sequence). V dropped 3 bases and J dropped 1; count of bases not matched to a gene: 8. The CDR3 coding sequence is TGTGCCTGGAGGATTCGACTAGCGGGCCCCCAAGAGACCCAGTACTTC. This codes for CAWRIRLAGPQETQYF.

The V and J genes are TRBV6-5 and TRBJ2-7; D possibly corresponds to TRBD2 (6 bases). Germline V lookup: CDR1 MNHEY, CDR2 SVGAGI. The CDR3 loop spans 15 amino acids. V shed 7 bases and J shed 2 bases, with 18 bases lying between them. The CDR3 reads CASKPGGEVTYEQYF. The CDR3 DNA reads as TGTGCCAGCAAACCAGGAGGGGAAGTAACCTACGAGCAGTACTTC.

The rearrangement uses TRBV7-8 and TRBJ2-1, with 11 positions matching TRBD2. The V segment lost 5 bases and the J segment 5 bases; nucleotides outside the gene matches: 8. Germline V CDR1 and CDR2: SGHVS, FQNEAQ. The CDR3 consists of 16 residues. In nucleotides, the CDR3 is TGTGCCAGCAGCCGAGACGGGACTAGCGGAGACAATGAGCAGTTCTTC. This gives the protein CASSRDGTSGDNEQFF.

The chain is built from TRBV16 and TRBJ1-1, with TRBD1 identical over 10 bases. V gave up 1 base and J gave up 4 bases; unmatched junction bases: 6. CDR1 and CDR2 from the germline V gene are KGHSY and FQNENV. The CDR3 loop spans 16 amino acids. The CDR3, as DNA: TGTGCCAGCAGCCAATTGGGACAGGGGAGGGGCACTGAAGCTTTCTTT. This codes for CASSQLGQGRGTEAFF.

The J gene is TRBJ1-1, the V gene TRBV6-5; tentatively, D is TRBD1 (6 bases). V was clipped by 5 bases and J by 5 bases, with 15 bases between them. The germline gives CDR1 MNHEY, CDR2 SVGAGI. This CDR3 has 14 amino acids. The CDR3 nucleotides are TGTGCCAGCAGTCCCGGGGGGGGCGGGACTGAAGCTTTCTTT. It is translated as CASSPGGGGTEAFF.

V is TRBV6-5 and J is TRBJ1-2; 8 bases align to TRBD1. CDR1 is MNHEY and CDR2 is SVGAGI in the germline V gene. The V gene end was trimmed by 0 bases and the J gene end by 4 bases; junction bases not matched to a gene: 7. This CDR3 contains 16 residues. The CDR3 coding sequence is TGTGCCAGCAGTTACTCGGCAGGGGGCTTGGGCTATGGCTACACCTTC. Encoded protein: CASSYSAGGLGYGYTF.

The chain combines TRBV6-1 with TRBJ2-1, with no clear D. V dropped 0 bases and J dropped 8 bases, with 14 bases sitting between them. The CDR3 runs 15 residues. Looked up from germline, CDR1 is MNHNS and CDR2 is SASEGT. CDR3 coding DNA: TGTGCCAGCAGTGAAGCGCTGGAGTGGCTGGATGAGCAGTTCTTC. Its translation: CASSEALEWLDEQFF.

DNA of the CDR3: TGTGCCAGCAGTCTCAGGGTTATTCATGGCTACACCTTC. This sequence encodes CASSLRVIHGYTF. V is TRBV7-9 and J is TRBJ1-2, with a weak D call TRBD1 (5 bases). The CDR3 extends over 13 amino acids. Between the trimmed V and J ends, which lost 6 bases and 6 bases, there was a span of 14 bases. From germline, CDR1 is SEHNR and CDR2 FQNEAQ (reference sequence).

The gene calls are TRBV5-1 and TRBJ1-1; D is uncertain. This CDR3 spans 14 amino acids. V was shortened by 5 bases and J by 4 bases, with 15 bases between the two germline ends. Per germline, CDR1 SGHRS and CDR2 YFSETQ. Here the CDR3 reads CASRDVVRGTEAFF. CDR3 DNA: TGCGCCAGCAGAGATGTGGTGAGAGGCACTGAAGCTTTCTTT.

Comments on this clone: Other DNA sequences within the sample encode an identical CDR3. The chain has TRBV3-1 (or the pseudogene TRBV3-2) and TRBJ2-6; D ambiguous. This CDR3 comprises 14 residues. Trimming pared 0 bases from V and 2 bases from J, leaving 2 bases between. Per germline, CDR1 LGHDT and CDR2 YNNKEL (reference sequence). For the CDR3, the DNA is TGTGCCAGCAGCCAAGATACTGGGGCCAACGTCCTGACTTTC. The encoded protein is CASSQDTGANVLTF.

The CDR3 DNA is TGTGCCAGCAGTGAATCCTGGACAGGGGAGGACAATCAGCCCCAGCATTTT. This translates into CASSESWTGEDNQPQHF. V usage is TRBV25-1 and J usage is TRBJ1-5, with TRBD1 identical over 9 bases. The V gene's germline CDR1 is MGHDK and CDR2 SYGVNS. The CDR3 runs to 17 residues. The J segment lost 3 bases and the V segment lost 1 base, leaving 7 bases of the junction unmatched. The variable domain in full, completed from reference TRBV25-1 and TRBJ1-5, reads EADIYQTPRYLVIGTGKKITLECSQTMGHDKMYWYQQDPGMELHLIHYSYGVNSTEKGDLSSESTVSRIRTEHFPLTLESARPSHTSQYLCASSESWTGEDNQPQHFGDGTRLSIL.

The V call is TRBV6-5, the J call TRBJ1-1; 8 bases agree with TRBD1. V shed 5 bases, J shed 5 bases, and the junction held 7 bases outside the gene matches. In germline, CDR1 is MNHEY, CDR2 SVGAGI. The CDR3 runs to 14 residues. The CDR3 here is CASSKQGVGTEAFF. Written as DNA, the CDR3 is TGTGCCAGCAGTAAACAGGGGGTGGGAACTGAAGCTTTCTTT.